The 29 T cell receptor beta chains in this list originate from one sample, sequenced in a study of response to subunit inactivated influenza vaccine. TCRdb recomputed calls from the RT-PCR reads with MiXCR, one row per CDR3 protein. The sample contains 450,000 to 600,000 distinct CDR3 sequences, 7.2% of which appear only once. Specimen: PBMCs from blood, collected roughly 24 months after vaccination. The receptors were gathered from a man aged 50 to 69 who received an inactivated influenza vaccine.

A few counts support this clonotype. V usage is TRBV4-2 and J usage is TRBJ1-2; D unclear. Trimming removed 1 base at V and 4 bases at J, with 19 bases between. The CDR3 spans 17 residues. Germline V CDR1 and CDR2: LGHNA, YNFKEQ. CDR3 region: CASSQVVATQILYGYTF. The DNA of the CDR3 is TGTGCCAGCAGCCAAGTCGTCGCCACACAGATCCTCTATGGCTACACCTTC.

This clonotype was observed many times. The chain uses TRBV5-1 and TRBJ2-3; 7 bases align to TRBD1. The CDR3 length is 14 residues. V was clipped by 4 bases and J by 5 bases; unmatched bases: 7. Germline V lookup: CDR1 SGHRS, CDR2 YFSETQ. The CDR3 DNA reads as TGCGCCAGCAGCCCCAGAACAGGGGTAGATACGCAGTATTTT. Translation gives CASSPRTGVDTQYF.

This clonotype showed up just a few times. The chain is built from TRBV7-8 and TRBJ2-7; 12 nucleotides line up with TRBD2. Losses at the gene ends were 6 bases for V and 1 base for J; bases not matched to a gene: 4. The CDR3 totals 15 residues. Germline V gene data show CDR1 as SGHVS and CDR2 as FQNEAQ. CDR3 residues: CASRQTSGRSYEQYF. The CDR3 nucleotides read TGTGCCAGCAGGCAGACTAGCGGGAGATCCTACGAGCAGTACTTC.

CDR3 in amino acids: CASSLVVGESYNEQFF. The DNA for the CDR3 is TGTGCCAGCAGCTTAGTGGTGGGGGAGTCATACAATGAGCAGTTCTTC. V and J are TRBV11-2 and TRBJ2-1; D possibly uses TRBD1 or TRBD2 (5 bases each). Germline lookup yields CDR1 SGHAT and CDR2 FQNNGV. This CDR3 has 16 residues. Trimming took off 1 base at V and 4 bases at J, with 14 bases between the two ends.

This clonotype has only a few counts. The V call is TRBV20-1, the J call TRBJ2-5; 9 bases map to TRBD2. CDR3 length: 14 residues. V dropped 6 bases and J dropped 5; count of bases not matched to a gene: 10. Germline CDR1 is DFQATT and CDR2 is SNEGSKA (reference sequence). The CDR3 reads CSAKGVAGVETQYF. For the CDR3, the DNA is TGCAGTGCCAAAGGGGTAGCGGGGGTCGAGACCCAGTACTTC.

DNA for the CDR3: TGCAGTGCTAGGGACAGCCTCGACAATGAGCAGTTCTTC. It translates to CSARDSLDNEQFF. This chain uses TRBV20-1 with TRBJ2-1, with a weak D call TRBD1 (6 bases). The CDR3 is 13 residues long. V lost 3 bases, J lost 5 bases, and 11 bases lay in between. Germline-derived CDR1 and CDR2 are DFQATT and SNEGSKA (reference sequence).

This clonotype was observed at least ten times. This chain uses TRBV20-1 with TRBJ1-1; D remains ambiguous. Looked up from germline, CDR1 is DFQATT and CDR2 is SNEGSKA (reference sequence). V was cut by 2 bases and J by 5 bases, with 9 bases left in between. The CDR3 length is 12 residues. This chain's CDR3 is CSARQDITEAFF. In DNA, the CDR3 is TGCAGTGCTAGACAAGACATAACTGAAGCTTTCTTT.

The genes are TRBV10-3 and TRBJ2-2, with D maybe TRBD1 (7 bases). V lost 6 bases, J lost 5 bases, and 16 bases lay in between. Germline CDR1 is ENHRY and CDR2 is SYGVKD. The CDR3 consists of 15 residues. CDR3 coding DNA: TGTGCCATCAGGGGGAGGACAGGCGGGACCGGGGAGCTGTTTTTT. Translation gives CAIRGRTGGTGELFF.

The V gene is TRBV7-8, the J gene TRBJ1-1; 7 bases map to TRBD1. The V and J ends lost 5 bases and 8 bases, in that order; junction bases with no gene match: 5. Germline CDR1 SGHVS, CDR2 FQNEAQ. The CDR3 sequence is 12 residues long. CDR3 amino acids: CASSLLQGEAFF. The DNA of the CDR3 is TGTGCCAGCAGCCTTTTACAGGGGGAAGCTTTCTTT.

This clonotype was counted many times. The chain carries TRBV12-3 or TRBV12-4 and TRBJ2-7; 10 bases fit TRBD1. The ends lost 5 bases at V and 7 bases at J; junction bases unmatched: 11. There are 15 residues in the CDR3. DNA of the CDR3: TGTGCCAGCAGTCCCGCCCGACAGGGGGCGGGTGAGCAGTACTTC. It translates to CASSPARQGAGEQYF.

V and J are TRBV7-9 and TRBJ2-1, with a possible D match to TRBD2 (5 bases). Germline V gene sequence: CDR1 SEHNR, CDR2 FQNEAQ (reference sequence). V lost 0 bases, J lost 10 bases, and 13 bases lay in between. The CDR3 contains 14 residues. DNA of the CDR3: TGTGCCAGCAGCTTAGCGGGAGATCCTGGGGAGCAGTTCTTC. Its translation is CASSLAGDPGEQFF.

This chain links TRBV20-1 with TRBJ1-6; no definite D call. The CDR3 extends over 13 amino acids. Trimming cost V 4 bases and J 7 bases, with 11 bases left between them. Germline V gene sequence: CDR1 DFQATT, CDR2 SNEGSKA (reference sequence). The CDR3 here is CSAKRSKNSPLHF. The CDR3 nucleotides read TGCAGTGCTAAGAGAAGTAAAAATTCACCCCTCCACTTT.

There are a few counts of this clonotype. CDR3 protein: CSVVDTHNEQFF. Written as DNA, the CDR3 is TGCAGCGTTGTGGACACCCACAATGAGCAGTTCTTC. This chain joins TRBV29-1 and TRBJ2-1; TRBD1 might be the D (5 bases). Germline V gene sequence: CDR1 SQVTM, CDR2 ANQGSEA. Trimming pared 4 bases from V and 5 bases from J, leaving 9 bases between. CDR3 length: 12 amino acids.

This clonotype showed up just a few times. The rearrangement joins TRBV23-1 to TRBJ2-4; no clear D. TRBV23-1 is classed as an ORF, of uncertain function. The CDR3 runs to 16 residues. Trimming removed 3 bases at V and 0 bases at J, with 12 bases between. As DNA, the CDR3 is TGCGCCAGCAGTCATATCGGCAGACTAGCCAAAAACATTCAGTACTTC. It specifies CASSHIGRLAKNIQYF.

This clonotype was seen many times. The chain employs TRBV10-3 and TRBJ2-5, with no clear D. Per the germline V gene, CDR1 is ENHRY and CDR2 is SYGVKD. CDR3 length: 12 residues. The ends were cut back, 0 bases at V and 7 bases at J, with 6 bases in the middle. CDR3: CAISESMATQYF. CDR3 nucleotides: TGTGCCATCAGTGAGTCGATGGCGACCCAGTACTTC.

The J gene is TRBJ1-1, the V gene TRBV29-1, with D uncertain. Germline V gene data show CDR1 as SQVTM and CDR2 as ANQGSEA. V was clipped by 6 bases and J by 3 bases, with 11 bases between them. The CDR3 length is 12 residues. The CDR3 sequence is CSVLVVDTEAFF. In DNA, the CDR3 is TGCAGCGTGCTTGTTGTGGACACTGAAGCTTTCTTT.

This clonotype has just a few counts. The V gene is TRBV7-2, the J gene TRBJ2-4; no clear D gene. The CDR3 length is 15 residues. Trimming shortened V by 4 bases and J by 0 bases, and 10 bases separated the two germline ends. CDR1 is SGHTA, CDR2 FQGNSA, per germline. The CDR3: CASSYPWLAKNIQYF. CDR3 nucleotide sequence: TGTGCCAGCAGCTACCCTTGGCTAGCCAAAAACATTCAGTACTTC.

This rearrangement joins TRBV5-1 to TRBJ2-7; D may be TRBD1 or TRBD2 (5 bases each). Trimming took 4 bases from V and 2 from J, leaving 13 bases between them. Germline V gene sequence: CDR1 SGHRS, CDR2 YFSETQ. This CDR3 has 14 amino acids. For the CDR3, the DNA is TGCGCCAGCAGCACACCGGGACGCCCCTACGAGCAGTACTTC. Its translation is CASSTPGRPYEQYF.

This clonotype was counted a few times. The rearrangement links TRBV29-1 to TRBJ1-1; 8 nucleotides match TRBD1. V was clipped by 7 bases and J by 0 bases; unmatched bases: 4. The V gene's germline CDR1 is SQVTM and CDR2 ANQGSEA. The CDR3 runs to 13 residues. The CDR3 nucleotides read TGCAGCGCCAGGACAGGGTTGAACACTGAAGCTTTCTTT. Translated, it gives CSARTGLNTEAFF.

Only a few counts were recorded for this clonotype. J is TRBJ1-2 and V is TRBV5-1, with 8 bases identical to TRBD1. Germline loops: CDR1 SGHRS, CDR2 YFSETQ. The CDR3 is made up of 15 amino acids. J lost 4 bases, V lost 2 bases, and 7 bases had no gene match. CDR3 amino acids: CASSLLDREFYGYTF. Written as DNA, the CDR3 is TGCGCCAGCAGCTTACTGGACAGGGAGTTCTATGGCTACACCTTC.

For the CDR3, the DNA is TGTGCCAGCAGTCTGGTAGCGGGGGCCCCGAATGAGCAGTTCTTC. This codes for CASSLVAGAPNEQFF. The genes are TRBV27 and TRBJ2-1; the match to TRBD2 covers 9 bases. The junction had 9 bases not matched to a gene; V was cut back by 5 bases and J by 7 bases. Germline V gene data show CDR1 as MNHEY and CDR2 as SMNVEV (reference sequence). The CDR3 length is 15 residues.

The chain is built from TRBV27 and TRBJ1-6; possibly TRBD1 for D (5 bases). The germline V and J ends were trimmed by 4 bases and 7 bases, with 14 bases remaining between them. Per germline, CDR1 MNHEY and CDR2 SMNVEV (reference sequence). This CDR3 is 15 amino acids long. The CDR3 sequence: CASSSTGTINSPLHF. The DNA of the CDR3 is TGTGCCAGCAGTTCCACCGGGACTATCAATTCACCCCTCCACTTT.

The V gene is TRBV2, the J gene TRBJ2-1; the D gene could be TRBD1 or TRBD2 (5 bases each). CDR1 and CDR2 (germline): SNHLY, FYNNEI. V lost 3 bases, J lost 8 bases, and 17 bases lay in between. The CDR3 is 15 amino acids. CDR3 in amino acids: CASSDWDAGGDEQFF. Written as DNA, the CDR3 is TGTGCCAGCAGTGACTGGGACGCGGGTGGCGATGAGCAGTTCTTC.

This clonotype was seen a handful of times. The genes are TRBV11-2 and TRBJ2-5; possibly TRBD1 or TRBD2 for D (5 bases each). Germline V gene lookup returns CDR1 SGHAT and CDR2 FQNNGV. Trimming shortened V by 3 bases and J by 10 bases, and 9 bases separated the two germline ends. The CDR3 spans 11 residues. The chain's CDR3 is CASSFLGDQYF. For the CDR3, the DNA is TGTGCCAGCAGCTTTTTGGGGGACCAGTACTTC.

This clonotype was recorded many times. The chain's CDR3 is CASGTGEYYEQYF. DNA for the CDR3: TGTGCCAGCGGGACAGGGGAATACTACGAGCAGTACTTC. The rearrangement uses TRBV7-9 and TRBJ2-7; 10 bases match TRBD1. Germline V gives CDR1 SEHNR, CDR2 FQNEAQ (reference sequence). The CDR3 consists of 13 residues. The junction had 4 bases not matched to a gene; V was cut back by 8 bases and J by 3 bases.

This clonotype was observed at least ten times. This chain uses TRBV2 with TRBJ1-1; tentatively, D is TRBD1 (5 bases). Trimming shortened V by 6 bases and J by 4 bases, and 15 bases separated the two germline ends. The CDR3 consists of 14 residues. CDR1 and CDR2 (germline): SNHLY, FYNNEI. The CDR3, as DNA: TGTGCCAGCAGGGGACCCCCAAGGGGCACTGAAGCTTTCTTT. Translation gives CASRGPPRGTEAFF.

This chain uses TRBV3-1 with TRBJ2-1; 10 positions match TRBD2. Unmatched junction bases numbered 6, after V lost 1 base and J lost 9 bases. The CDR3 is made up of 15 amino acids. Germline CDR1 LGHDT, CDR2 YNNKEL (reference sequence). The CDR3, as DNA: TGTGCCAGCAGCCAAGGGACTAGCGGTCGGAGTGAGCAGTTCTTC. Its protein is CASSQGTSGRSEQFF.

This clonotype appeared a few times. The V and J genes are TRBV5-6 and TRBJ2-3, with D perhaps assigned TRBD1 or TRBD2 (5 bases each). The CDR3 length is 17 residues. Germline lookup yields CDR1 SGHDT and CDR2 YYEEEE. Trimming took off 0 bases at V and 0 bases at J, with 14 bases between the two ends. The DNA of the CDR3 is TGTGCCAGCAGCTTGGATTTACCGGGACGCAGCACAGATACGCAGTATTTT. Its protein is CASSLDLPGRSTDTQYF.

This clonotype was detected only a few times. CDR3 sequence: CAWSPEQETQYF. The DNA for the CDR3 is TGTGCCTGGAGTCCAGAACAAGAGACCCAGTACTTC. The genes are TRBV30 and TRBJ2-5; the D is unclear. Trimming cost V 2 bases and J 2 bases, with 6 bases left between them. Per germline, CDR1 GTSNPN and CDR2 SVGIG (reference sequence). The CDR3 is 12 amino acids.